The clone carrying this TCR beta chain was detected once. The antigen is not known. Generated by immunoSEQ multiplex PCR, the TCRdb table keeps only in-frame clones and is missing some. Of tens of thousands of clones in the sample, roughly 93% were seen once. The source of the sample is a study of cytomegalovirus exposure and HLA in healthy donors. Whole-study findings and limits: Researchers counted about 150 TCR beta chains as cytomegalovirus-associated. A few CMV-associated chains were confirmed in vitro to be specific for CMV antigens.

Trimming took 4 bases from V and 0 from J, leaving 16 bases between them. The germline V gene encodes CDR1 ENHRY and CDR2 SYGVKD. CDR3 length equals 18 residues. The source is a man in his thirties or forties in good health and CMV-seronegative. V and J are TRBV10-3 and TRBJ2-6, with D tentatively TRBD1 (5 bases). The source material was PBMCs. CDR3 nucleotides: TGTGCCATCAGTGCGACAGCCTCAATTCTCTCTGGGGCCAACGTCCTGACTTTC. Encoded protein: CAISATASILSGANVLTF.